A selection of T cell receptor beta chains follows, all from one sample in a study of CD4+ T cells in melanoma. Sequencing used immunoSEQ multiplex PCR; TCRdb keeps in-frame clones, though not all of them. The table records 110,000 to 150,000 clones, over 90% of them present only once. Source of these receptors: a human donor with melanoma. Both conserved end residues are part of each CDR3. The order of the fields is V gene, J gene, D gene, clone size, CDR3 protein, CDR3 DNA. A D gene is named only where the DNA matches it firmly. Clone size is given for some rows only: seen once, a few or many times, or a class if the clone is expanded.

V gene: TRBV19
J gene: TRBJ2-1
D gene: TRBD2
clone size: NA
CDR3 protein: CASSIRGGRGNEQFF
CDR3 DNA: TGTGCCAGTAGTATTCGGGGGGGCAGAGGCAATGAGCAGTTCTTC

V gene: TRBV6-4
J gene: TRBJ2-3
D gene: TRBD2
clone size: NA
CDR3 protein: CASSEQAGGPHTQYF
CDR3 DNA: TGTGCCAGCAGTGAGCAAGCGGGGGGGCCACATACGCAGTATTTT

V gene: TRBV2
J gene: TRBJ1-2
D gene: TRBD1
clone size: NA
CDR3 protein: CASSDLPGGTHNYGYTF
CDR3 DNA: TGTGCCAGCAGCGATCTCCCAGGGGGAACCCATAACTATGGCTACACCTTC

V gene: TRBV18
J gene: TRBJ2-3
D gene: TRBD2
clone size: NA
CDR3 protein: CASRTSGGTDTQYF
CDR3 DNA: TGTGCCAGCCGGACTAGCGGGGGGACAGATACGCAGTATTTT

V gene: TRBV7-3
J gene: TRBJ1-6
D gene: NA
clone size: NA
CDR3 protein: CASSLRGSYNSPLHF
CDR3 DNA: TGTGCCAGCAGCTTAAGAGGGTCCTATAATTCACCCCTCCACTTT

V gene: TRBV6-1
J gene: TRBJ1-2
D gene: TRBD1
clone size: NA
CDR3 protein: CSSTGGQGSRRYTF
CDR3 DNA: TGTTCCAGCACGGGCGGACAGGGGAGTAGGCGCTACACCTTC

V gene: TRBV5-8
J gene: TRBJ2-2
D gene: NA
clone size: NA
CDR3 protein: CASSSNRARTGELFF
CDR3 DNA: TGTGCCAGCAGCTCAAACAGGGCTCGCACCGGGGAGCTGTTTTTT

V gene: TRBV5-1
J gene: TRBJ2-5
D gene: NA
clone size: NA
CDR3 protein: CASSLVLGGFGETQYF
CDR3 DNA: TGCGCCAGCAGCTTGGTCTTAGGGGGATTCGGAGAGACCCAGTACTTC

V gene: TRBV4-2
J gene: TRBJ2-3
D gene: NA
clone size: NA
CDR3 protein: CASSQDGNIGYTDTQYF
CDR3 DNA: TGTGCCAGCAGCCAAGACGGAAACATCGGATACACAGATACGCAGTATTTT

V gene: TRBV7-2
J gene: TRBJ2-7
D gene: TRBD1
clone size: NA
CDR3 protein: CATSRDRSSYEQYF
CDR3 DNA: TGTGCCACCTCCCGGGACAGAAGCTCCTACGAGCAGTACTTC

V gene: TRBV4-2
J gene: TRBJ1-4
D gene: NA
clone size: NA
CDR3 protein: CASSQDRVDEKLFF
CDR3 DNA: TGTGCCAGCAGCCAAGACAGGGTAGACGAAAAACTGTTTTTT

V gene: TRBV7-2
J gene: TRBJ2-1
D gene: NA
clone size: NA
CDR3 protein: CASSPPPEHNEQFF
CDR3 DNA: TGTGCCAGCAGCCCCCCCCCTGAGCACAATGAGCAGTTCTTC

V gene: TRBV6-1
J gene: TRBJ1-3
D gene: NA
clone size: NA
CDR3 protein: CATRHNSGNTIYF
CDR3 DNA: TGTGCCACCAGACACAACTCTGGAAACACCATATATTTT

V gene: TRBV18
J gene: TRBJ2-3
D gene: TRBD2
clone size: NA
CDR3 protein: CASSPQQWRGGSTDTQYF
CDR3 DNA: TGTGCCAGCTCACCACAGCAGTGGCGGGGGGGGAGCACAGATACGCAGTATTTT

V gene: TRBV5-1
J gene: TRBJ2-7
D gene: TRBD1
clone size: NA
CDR3 protein: CASSPGQDSYEQYF
CDR3 DNA: TGCGCCAGCAGCCCGGGACAGGACTCCTACGAGCAGTACTTC

V gene: TRBV11-2
J gene: TRBJ2-7
D gene: NA
clone size: NA
CDR3 protein: CASSWGRNYEQYF
CDR3 DNA: TGTGCCAGCAGCTGGGGACGGAACTACGAGCAGTACTTC

V gene: TRBV14
J gene: TRBJ2-7
D gene: NA
clone size: NA
CDR3 protein: CASSQGNLREQYF
CDR3 DNA: TGTGCCAGCAGCCAAGGTAACTTGAGGGAGCAGTACTTC

V gene: TRBV19
J gene: TRBJ1-2
D gene: TRBD1
clone size: NA
CDR3 protein: CASSIRQGVGYTF
CDR3 DNA: TGTGCCAGTAGTATTAGACAGGGTGTCGGCTACACCTTC

V gene: TRBV7-9
J gene: TRBJ2-2
D gene: TRBD2
clone size: NA
CDR3 protein: CASGQFPGRAGELFF
CDR3 DNA: TGTGCCAGCGGACAATTTCCAGGGAGGGCCGGGGAGCTGTTTTTT

V gene: TRBV5-1
J gene: TRBJ1-3
D gene: NA
clone size: NA
CDR3 protein: CASSDSAGSSGNTIYF
CDR3 DNA: TGCGCCAGCAGCGACTCCGCGGGGTCCTCTGGAAACACCATATATTTT

V gene: TRBV2
J gene: TRBJ1-2
D gene: NA
clone size: NA
CDR3 protein: CASSEDLYGYTF
CDR3 DNA: TGTGCCAGCAGTGAGGACCTCTATGGCTACACCTTC

V gene: TRBV2
J gene: TRBJ1-2
D gene: TRBD1
clone size: NA
CDR3 protein: CASYEEGQGASGYTF
CDR3 DNA: TGTGCCAGCTACGAAGAGGGACAGGGGGCTTCTGGCTACACCTTC

V gene: TRBV7-2
J gene: TRBJ2-7
D gene: NA
clone size: NA
CDR3 protein: CASSRKGSYEQYF
CDR3 DNA: TGTGCCAGCAGCCGCAAAGGTTCCTACGAGCAGTACTTC

V gene: TRBV5-1
J gene: TRBJ2-5
D gene: NA
clone size: once
CDR3 protein: CASSRGLQETQYF
CDR3 DNA: TGCGCCAGCAGCCGGGGACTCCAAGAGACCCAGTACTTC

V gene: TRBV7-8
J gene: TRBJ1-1
D gene: NA
clone size: NA
CDR3 protein: CASSLEIRASAFF
CDR3 DNA: TGTGCCAGCAGCTTAGAGATCAGGGCGTCAGCTTTCTTT

V gene: TRBV5-1
J gene: TRBJ2-1
D gene: NA
clone size: NA
CDR3 protein: CASGERTGGSYNEQFF
CDR3 DNA: TGCGCCAGCGGAGAACGGACCGGCGGCTCCTACAATGAGCAGTTCTTC

V gene: TRBV5-1
J gene: TRBJ2-5
D gene: NA
clone size: NA
CDR3 protein: CASSAGGQGGATQYF
CDR3 DNA: TGCGCCAGCAGCGCTGGGGGCCAGGGGGGGGCGACCCAGTACTTC

V gene: TRBV30
J gene: TRBJ2-7
D gene: TRBD2
clone size: NA
CDR3 protein: CAWSLLSGLAGDHEQYF
CDR3 DNA: TGTGCCTGGAGTCTCCTAAGTGGACTAGCGGGGGACCACGAGCAGTACTTC

V gene: TRBV9
J gene: TRBJ1-1
D gene: NA
clone size: NA
CDR3 protein: CASSVARGGTEAFF
CDR3 DNA: TGTGCCAGCAGCGTAGCCAGGGGAGGGACTGAAGCTTTCTTT

V gene: TRBV9
J gene: TRBJ2-3
D gene: NA
clone size: NA
CDR3 protein: CASSVAAVHTQYF
CDR3 DNA: TGTGCCAGCAGCGTAGCTGCCGTACATACGCAGTATTTT

V gene: TRBV7-9
J gene: TRBJ1-5
D gene: TRBD1
clone size: NA
CDR3 protein: CASSTGQGSNQPQHF
CDR3 DNA: TGTGCCAGCAGCACTGGACAGGGAAGCAATCAGCCCCAGCATTTT

V gene: TRBV5-1
J gene: TRBJ2-7
D gene: TRBD1
clone size: NA
CDR3 protein: CASSLVGQGAYEQYF
CDR3 DNA: TGCGCCAGCAGCTTGGTAGGACAGGGAGCATACGAGCAGTACTTC

V gene: TRBV2
J gene: TRBJ2-1
D gene: NA
clone size: NA
CDR3 protein: CASSQDGEQFF
CDR3 DNA: TGTGCCAGCAGCCAGGACGGTGAGCAGTTCTTC

V gene: TRBV28
J gene: TRBJ1-1
D gene: TRBD1
clone size: NA
CDR3 protein: CASSFPGTVNTEAFF
CDR3 DNA: TGTGCCAGCAGTTTCCCCGGGACAGTGAACACTGAAGCTTTCTTT

V gene: TRBV5-1
J gene: TRBJ1-2
D gene: NA
clone size: NA
CDR3 protein: CASSLRGGPGYGYTF
CDR3 DNA: TGCGCCAGCAGCTTGCGTGGGGGGCCCGGCTATGGCTACACCTTC

V gene: TRBV6-1
J gene: TRBJ2-3
D gene: TRBD1
clone size: NA
CDR3 protein: CASSPRQGGTDTQYF
CDR3 DNA: TGTGCCAGCAGCCCGCGACAGGGGGGTACAGATACGCAGTATTTT

V gene: TRBV7-9
J gene: TRBJ2-6
D gene: NA
clone size: NA
CDR3 protein: CASSQSQDPNSGANVLTF
CDR3 DNA: TGTGCCAGCAGCCAGTCCCAGGACCCAAACTCTGGGGCCAACGTCCTGACTTTC

V gene: TRBV4-1
J gene: TRBJ1-6
D gene: TRBD1
clone size: NA
CDR3 protein: CASSQDVEGASSYNSPLHF
CDR3 DNA: TGCGCCAGCAGCCAAGATGTGGAGGGGGCCAGCTCCTATAATTCACCCCTCCACTTT

V gene: TRBV2
J gene: TRBJ1-2
D gene: NA
clone size: NA
CDR3 protein: CASSTQGANYGYTF
CDR3 DNA: TGTGCCAGCAGTACACAGGGAGCTAACTATGGCTACACCTTC

V gene: TRBV13
J gene: TRBJ2-5
D gene: NA
clone size: NA
CDR3 protein: CASSTAGRARQETQYF
CDR3 DNA: TGTGCCAGCAGCACAGCGGGCCGGGCCCGCCAAGAGACCCAGTACTTC

V gene: TRBV15
J gene: TRBJ2-2
D gene: NA
clone size: NA
CDR3 protein: CATSSRLGGTGELFF
CDR3 DNA: TGTGCCACCAGCAGCAGACTAGGAGGGACCGGGGAGCTGTTTTTT

V gene: TRBV4-1
J gene: TRBJ2-4
D gene: NA
clone size: few
CDR3 protein: CASSQAPRWGDIQYF
CDR3 DNA: TGCGCCAGCAGCCAAGCGCCCCGCTGGGGGGACATTCAGTACTTC

V gene: TRBV6-5
J gene: TRBJ1-3
D gene: NA
clone size: NA
CDR3 protein: CASSARGAGNTIYF
CDR3 DNA: TGTGCCAGCAGTGCTCGGGGGGCTGGAAACACCATATATTTT

V gene: TRBV21-1
J gene: TRBJ2-3
D gene: NA
clone size: NA
CDR3 protein: CASSPEQRGFGADTQYF
CDR3 DNA: TGTGCCAGCAGCCCCGAACAACGGGGGTTTGGTGCAGATACGCAGTATTTT

V gene: TRBV5-1
J gene: TRBJ2-1
D gene: NA
clone size: NA
CDR3 protein: CASSVLLGFPFF
CDR3 DNA: TGCGCCAGCAGCGTCCTCCTGGGGTTCCCGTTCTTC

V gene: TRBV5-1
J gene: TRBJ2-3
D gene: TRBD2
clone size: NA
CDR3 protein: CASSNPSGGGTDTQYF
CDR3 DNA: TGCGCCAGCAGCAACCCTAGCGGGGGGGGAACAGATACGCAGTATTTT

V gene: TRBV7-9
J gene: TRBJ1-4
D gene: TRBD1
clone size: NA
CDR3 protein: CASSEFTGGADEKLFF
CDR3 DNA: TGTGCCAGCAGCGAGTTTACAGGGGGCGCGGATGAAAAACTGTTTTTT

V gene: TRBV30
J gene: TRBJ1-5
D gene: NA
clone size: NA
CDR3 protein: CAWSLQINQPQHF
CDR3 DNA: TGTGCCTGGAGTTTACAGATTAATCAGCCCCAGCATTTT

V gene: TRBV7-9
J gene: TRBJ1-5
D gene: NA
clone size: NA
CDR3 protein: CASSSLRDIDQPQHF
CDR3 DNA: TGTGCCAGCAGCTCGCTCCGGGACATTGATCAGCCCCAGCATTTT

V gene: TRBV10-1
J gene: TRBJ1-4
D gene: TRBD1
clone size: NA
CDR3 protein: CASSDHLYQPRQGGEKLFF
CDR3 DNA: TGCGCCAGCAGTGATCATTTGTACCAACCAAGACAGGGAGGTGAAAAACTGTTTTTT

V gene: TRBV30
J gene: TRBJ2-7
D gene: NA
clone size: NA
CDR3 protein: CAWSVGGGDEQYF
CDR3 DNA: TGTGCCTGGAGTGTTGGAGGGGGCGACGAGCAGTACTTC

V gene: TRBV10-2
J gene: TRBJ1-3
D gene: NA
clone size: NA
CDR3 protein: CASSSGAGTNFPIYF
CDR3 DNA: TGCGCCAGCAGTTCAGGGGCAGGGACCAACTTCCCCATATATTTT

V gene: TRBV5-1
J gene: TRBJ1-2
D gene: NA
clone size: NA
CDR3 protein: CASRGLDYGYTF
CDR3 DNA: TGCGCCAGCCGAGGATTGGATTATGGCTACACCTTC

V gene: TRBV29-1
J gene: TRBJ2-7
D gene: NA
clone size: NA
CDR3 protein: CSVARDPGTSYEQYF
CDR3 DNA: TGCAGCGTTGCTAGGGACCCAGGGACCTCCTACGAGCAGTACTTC

V gene: TRBV2
J gene: TRBJ2-7
D gene: NA
clone size: NA
CDR3 protein: CASSVERTGTYEQYF
CDR3 DNA: TGTGCCAGCAGTGTCGAGAGGACCGGCACCTACGAGCAGTACTTC

V gene: TRBV9
J gene: TRBJ1-2
D gene: NA
clone size: NA
CDR3 protein: CASSGRGAHYGYTF
CDR3 DNA: TGTGCCAGCAGCGGGCGGGGGGCCCACTATGGCTACACCTTC

V gene: TRBV6-5
J gene: TRBJ1-5
D gene: NA
clone size: NA
CDR3 protein: CASSYSGNSNQPQHF
CDR3 DNA: TGTGCCAGCAGTTACTCTGGGAATAGCAATCAGCCCCAGCATTTT

V gene: TRBV11-2
J gene: TRBJ2-2
D gene: TRBD1
clone size: NA
CDR3 protein: CASTFIQGTGELFF
CDR3 DNA: TGTGCCAGCACCTTCATACAGGGGACCGGGGAGCTGTTTTTT

V gene: TRBV15
J gene: TRBJ2-1
D gene: NA
clone size: once
CDR3 protein: CATSRDTATYNEQFF
CDR3 DNA: TGTGCCACCAGCAGAGATACAGCGACCTACAATGAGCAGTTCTTC

V gene: TRBV5-1
J gene: TRBJ2-3
D gene: TRBD2
clone size: NA
CDR3 protein: CASSSGGPTDTQYF
CDR3 DNA: TGCGCCAGCAGCTCGGGGGGGCCCACAGATACGCAGTATTTT